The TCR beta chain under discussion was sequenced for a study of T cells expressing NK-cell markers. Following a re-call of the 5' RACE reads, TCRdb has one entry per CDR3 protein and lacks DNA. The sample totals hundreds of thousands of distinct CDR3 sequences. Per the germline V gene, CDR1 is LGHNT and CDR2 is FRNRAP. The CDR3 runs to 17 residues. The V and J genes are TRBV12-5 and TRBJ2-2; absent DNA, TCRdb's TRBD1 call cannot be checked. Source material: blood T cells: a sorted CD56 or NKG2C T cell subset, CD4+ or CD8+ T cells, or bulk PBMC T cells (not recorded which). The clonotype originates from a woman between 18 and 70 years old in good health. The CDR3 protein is CASGPMTQGANTGELFF. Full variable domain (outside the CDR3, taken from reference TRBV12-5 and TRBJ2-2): DARVTQTPRHKVTEMGQEVTMRCQPILGHNTVFWYRQTMMQGLELLAYFRNRAPLDDSGMPKDRFSAEMPDATLATLKIQPSEPRDSAVYFCASGPMTQGANTGELFFGEGSRLTVL.